This TCR beta chain was recovered during a study of shared clonotypes between healthy human individuals. Germline loops: CDR1 SGHVS, CDR2 FQNEAQ. V was trimmed by 1 base and J by 2 bases, leaving 9 bases between them. This CDR3 has 14 amino acids. Naive CD8 cells lacked CD45RO and underwent positive selection for CCR7, leaving out terminally differentiated effector memory CD45RA+ cells. The test was conducted at deep level. Repertoires were generated with immunoSEQ multiplex PCR, while TCRdb's copy carries only in-frame clones and drops some. The sample contains about 2 million clones, roughly 94% of which appear only once. Note on this clone: This sample also contains other DNA sequences that code for the same CDR3.

The chain joins TRBV7-8 to TRBJ2-7, with D uncertain. The clonotype originates from a man between 18 and 35 years old in good health. The sequenced sample consisted of naive CD8+ T cells sorted from blood. The chain's CDR3 is CASSLDGGTYEQYF. CDR3 DNA sequence: TGTGCCAGCAGCTTAGATGGCGGCACCTACGAGCAGTACTTC.